These T cell receptor beta chains were read from a single sample in a study of blood T cell repertoires in COVID-19. TCRdb keeps only in-frame clones here, not all; method: immunoSEQ multiplex PCR. The sample has some 140,000 clones, about 89% seen once. Material: peripheral blood. The receptors shown here come from a man aged 45-65 years with acute or convalescent COVID-19. CDR3s include the opening cysteine and the closing phenylalanine or tryptophan. D genes are given only for firm matches. Size is omitted from some rows. Given values are once, few, many or a class for expanded clones.

D gene: -; V gene: TRBV18; clone size: -; J gene: TRBJ1-2; CDR3 DNA: TGTGCCAGCTCACCGAACACAGACAGCCTCTATGGCTACACCTTC; CDR3 protein: CASSPNTDSLYGYTF
D gene: -; V gene: TRBV5-1; clone size: -; J gene: TRBJ2-3; CDR3 DNA: TGCGCCAGCAGCCCGAGCGTCCTCACAGATACGCAGTATTTT; CDR3 protein: CASSPSVLTDTQYF
D gene: TRBD2; V gene: TRBV19; clone size: few; J gene: TRBJ2-1; CDR3 DNA: TGTGCCAGTAGCTGGGGCGGGAGCTCCTACAATGAGCAGTTCTTC; CDR3 protein: CASSWGGSSYNEQFF
D gene: -; V gene: TRBV5-1; clone size: -; J gene: TRBJ2-2; CDR3 DNA: TGCGCCAGCAGCTTCAGGGGCGTGACCGGGGAGCTGTTTTTT; CDR3 protein: CASSFRGVTGELFF
D gene: TRBD1; V gene: TRBV7-9; clone size: few; J gene: TRBJ1-4; CDR3 DNA: TGTGCCAGCAGCTTAGTTGTGGCAGGGGGGAATGAAAAACTGTTTTTT; CDR3 protein: CASSLVVAGGNEKLFF
D gene: -; V gene: TRBV5-5; clone size: -; J gene: TRBJ2-5; CDR3 DNA: TGTGCCAGCAGCAGGGACATTCAAGAGACCCAGTACTTC; CDR3 protein: CASSRDIQETQYF
D gene: -; V gene: TRBV19; clone size: -; J gene: TRBJ2-1; CDR3 DNA: TGTGCCAGTAGTAAGTTCTACCAGGCCAGGTCCTACAATGAGCAGTTCTTC; CDR3 protein: CASSKFYQARSYNEQFF
D gene: -; V gene: TRBV2; clone size: -; J gene: TRBJ2-2; CDR3 DNA: TGTGCCAGCATGAGGAGGCAGAGGAACACCGGGGAGCTGTTTTTT; CDR3 protein: CASMRRQRNTGELFF
D gene: TRBD2; V gene: TRBV27; clone size: -; J gene: TRBJ2-7; CDR3 DNA: TGTGCCAGCAGTTTAAGCGGGAAATCCTACGAGCAGTACTTC; CDR3 protein: CASSLSGKSYEQYF
D gene: -; V gene: TRBV20-1; clone size: -; J gene: TRBJ2-5; CDR3 DNA: TGCAGTGTTAGTTGGCAGCAAGAGACCCAGTACTTC; CDR3 protein: CSVSWQQETQYF
D gene: -; V gene: TRBV27; clone size: -; J gene: TRBJ2-1; CDR3 DNA: TGTGCCAGCAGTCCCGGTCGGGTTACCCTCAATGAGCAGTTCTTC; CDR3 protein: CASSPGRVTLNEQFF
D gene: -; V gene: TRBV30; clone size: few; J gene: TRBJ1-1; CDR3 DNA: TGTGCCTGGATGGGCAGGGGTGTGAACACTGAAGCTTTCTTT; CDR3 protein: CAWMGRGVNTEAFF
D gene: TRBD2; V gene: TRBV30; clone size: -; J gene: TRBJ2-1; CDR3 DNA: TGTGCCTTTATAGCGGGGGTTTACAATGAGCAGTTCTTC; CDR3 protein: CAFIAGVYNEQFF
D gene: -; V gene: TRBV7-9; clone size: -; J gene: TRBJ2-3; CDR3 DNA: TGTGCCAGCAGCTTACGTTCGCAGGATACGCAGTATTTT; CDR3 protein: CASSLRSQDTQYF
D gene: TRBD1; V gene: TRBV7-6; clone size: -; J gene: TRBJ1-2; CDR3 DNA: TGTGCCAGCAGCTCCGGGACAGGGGATCGCGGCTACACCTTC; CDR3 protein: CASSSGTGDRGYTF
D gene: TRBD1; V gene: TRBV9; clone size: -; J gene: TRBJ1-6; CDR3 DNA: TGTGCCAGCAGCGGCGGACAGGGAGCCTATAATTCACCCCTCCACTTT; CDR3 protein: CASSGGQGAYNSPLHF
D gene: TRBD1; V gene: TRBV29-1; clone size: -; J gene: TRBJ1-1; CDR3 DNA: TGCAGCGAGACGGGACAGGGGGTTGGAGCTTTCTTT; CDR3 protein: CSETGQGVGAFF
D gene: TRBD2; V gene: TRBV30; clone size: -; J gene: TRBJ2-1; CDR3 DNA: TGTGCCTGGAGCTGGACTAGCGGGAGGAATGAGCAGTTCTTC; CDR3 protein: CAWSWTSGRNEQFF
D gene: -; V gene: TRBV7-2; clone size: -; J gene: TRBJ1-4; CDR3 DNA: TGTGCCAGCAGCTTAGGTCCATCAGCAACTAATGAAAAACTGTTTTTT; CDR3 protein: CASSLGPSATNEKLFF
D gene: -; V gene: TRBV6-5; clone size: few; J gene: TRBJ1-5; CDR3 DNA: TGTGCCAGCAGTTCGACTGACTCTAGGGGTCAGCCCCAGCATTTT; CDR3 protein: CASSSTDSRGQPQHF
D gene: -; V gene: TRBV7-8; clone size: -; J gene: TRBJ2-2; CDR3 DNA: TGTGCCAGCAGCATTACGACTACCGGGGAGCTGTTTTTT; CDR3 protein: CASSITTTGELFF
D gene: TRBD2; V gene: TRBV4-3; clone size: -; J gene: TRBJ2-3; CDR3 DNA: TGCGCCAGCAGCCAAGATTTTGATGGGGGACTAGCGGGGGGCAGTAGCACAGATACGCAGTATTTT; CDR3 protein: CASSQDFDGGLAGGSSTDTQYF
D gene: -; V gene: TRBV9; clone size: -; J gene: TRBJ1-1; CDR3 DNA: TGTGCCAGCAGCGTAGTGGCAGGGCAGGAAGCTTTCTTT; CDR3 protein: CASSVVAGQEAFF
D gene: -; V gene: TRBV7-3; clone size: -; J gene: TRBJ2-1; CDR3 DNA: TGTGCCAGCAGCTTAGGGTCACGAGGAGATGAGCAGTTCTTC; CDR3 protein: CASSLGSRGDEQFF
D gene: -; V gene: TRBV2; clone size: -; J gene: TRBJ1-2; CDR3 DNA: TGTGCCAGCAGTGAAGCTCCGACAGGACTCTATGGCTACACCTTC; CDR3 protein: CASSEAPTGLYGYTF
D gene: -; V gene: TRBV3-1/TRBV3-2; clone size: -; J gene: TRBJ2-7; CDR3 DNA: TGTGCCAGCAGCCCAACGGGTGGGAGCGGCTACGAGCAGTACTTC; CDR3 protein: CASSPTGGSGYEQYF
D gene: -; V gene: TRBV5-6; clone size: -; J gene: TRBJ1-2; CDR3 DNA: TGTGCCAGCAGCTTGACAGGGACCTGGGGCTACACCTTC; CDR3 protein: CASSLTGTWGYTF
D gene: -; V gene: TRBV18; clone size: -; J gene: TRBJ1-3; CDR3 DNA: TGTGCCAGCTCACCTTCACGGGGCTCTGGAAACACCATATATTTT; CDR3 protein: CASSPSRGSGNTIYF
D gene: -; V gene: TRBV9; clone size: -; J gene: TRBJ1-1; CDR3 DNA: TGTGCCAGCAGCGTAGCGGGGGGGCCTGAAGCTTTCTTT; CDR3 protein: CASSVAGGPEAFF
D gene: -; V gene: TRBV7-2; clone size: -; J gene: TRBJ2-2; CDR3 DNA: TGTGCCAGCAGCTTAAGTGGCGAGGGTTGGGGGGAGCTGTTTTTT; CDR3 protein: CASSLSGEGWGELFF
D gene: TRBD1; V gene: TRBV20-1; clone size: -; J gene: TRBJ1-5; CDR3 DNA: TGCAGTGCTAGTGGGACAGGCAATCAGCCCCAGCATTTT; CDR3 protein: CSASGTGNQPQHF
D gene: TRBD1; V gene: TRBV6-5; clone size: -; J gene: TRBJ1-1; CDR3 DNA: TGTGCCAGCAGTTACCAGGGACAGTTGAACACTGAAGCTTTCTTT; CDR3 protein: CASSYQGQLNTEAFF
D gene: -; V gene: TRBV28; clone size: -; J gene: TRBJ2-3; CDR3 DNA: TGTGCCAGCAGTCAAGGTGCGGCTCAACCGGGGGGCACAGATACGCAGTATTTT; CDR3 protein: CASSQGAAQPGGTDTQYF
D gene: -; V gene: TRBV7-2; clone size: -; J gene: TRBJ1-1; CDR3 DNA: TGTGCCAGCAGCATAACCAGGGAGGTGAACACTGAAGCTTTCTTT; CDR3 protein: CASSITREVNTEAFF
D gene: TRBD1; V gene: TRBV10-3; clone size: few; J gene: TRBJ1-5; CDR3 DNA: TGTGCCATCGGCAGGGGGGTGGGGGGCAATCAGCCCCAGCATTTT; CDR3 protein: CAIGRGVGGNQPQHF
D gene: TRBD1; V gene: TRBV6-5; clone size: -; J gene: TRBJ1-6; CDR3 DNA: TGTGCCAGCAGCTCTCTCCAGGGGGCTATTTCACCCCTCCACTTT; CDR3 protein: CASSSLQGAISPLHF
D gene: -; V gene: TRBV12-3/TRBV12-4; clone size: -; J gene: TRBJ1-5; CDR3 DNA: TGTGCCAGCAGTTCCCAGGACAAGCCCCAGCATTTT; CDR3 protein: CASSSQDKPQHF
D gene: -; V gene: TRBV3-1/TRBV3-2; clone size: -; J gene: TRBJ1-6; CDR3 DNA: TGTGCCAGCAGCCCACCGGGACTCGCCTATTCACCCCTCCACTTT; CDR3 protein: CASSPPGLAYSPLHF
D gene: -; V gene: TRBV7-2; clone size: -; J gene: TRBJ1-6; CDR3 DNA: TGTGCCAGCAGCTTGGGCAGTAGCTCCTATAATTCACCCCTCCACTTT; CDR3 protein: CASSLGSSSYNSPLHF
D gene: -; V gene: TRBV7-2; clone size: -; J gene: TRBJ1-1; CDR3 DNA: TGTGCCAGCAGCTTAGCGCCGGGAATGAACACTGAAGCTTTCTTT; CDR3 protein: CASSLAPGMNTEAFF
D gene: -; V gene: TRBV11-2; clone size: -; J gene: TRBJ1-3; CDR3 DNA: TGTGCCAGCAGCTTAGATCTAGATTTGTACTCTGGAAACACCATATATTTT; CDR3 protein: CASSLDLDLYSGNTIYF
D gene: TRBD1; V gene: TRBV14; clone size: -; J gene: TRBJ2-1; CDR3 DNA: TGTGCCAGCAGCGTCAGGGGACAGCCTTACAATGAGCAGTTCTTC; CDR3 protein: CASSVRGQPYNEQFF
D gene: -; V gene: TRBV5-1; clone size: -; J gene: TRBJ1-4; CDR3 DNA: TGCGCCAGCAGCTTGACAGGTTATGAAAAACTGTTTTTT; CDR3 protein: CASSLTGYEKLFF
D gene: TRBD1; V gene: TRBV28; clone size: -; J gene: TRBJ2-7; CDR3 DNA: TGTGCCAGCAGATCGTCCGGGACAGGGGGCGCTTACGAGCAGTACTTC; CDR3 protein: CASRSSGTGGAYEQYF
D gene: -; V gene: TRBV4-1; clone size: -; J gene: TRBJ1-6; CDR3 DNA: TGCGCCAGCAGCCAAGAGGGAGGGCGGAAAAATTCACCCCTCCACTTT; CDR3 protein: CASSQEGGRKNSPLHF